The 21 T cell receptor beta chains below all came from one sample that was sequenced in a study of blood T cells in healthy people across ages. The authors ran a second PCR of 7 to 11 cycles using a sample-barcoded 5' primer and a J-beta primer mix. MiXCR, run by TCRdb on the 5' RACE reads, gives a single entry per CDR3 protein. The sample holds fewer than 800,000 distinct CDR3 sequences; approximately 25% are singletons and the top ten take 9.4%. These data also featured in a second study, about T cells of mothers and their children.

Sequencing used blood. The origin of the receptors is a boy between 10 and 17 years old in good health.

Comments on this clonotype: The junction departs from the called germline gene at one end, perhaps through a read error. V gene TRBV12-3 or TRBV12-4 combines with J gene TRBJ2-7; D remains unclear. The CDR3 has 14 amino acids. The chain's CDR3 is CAGSPQVTSYEQYF. The CDR3 nucleotides read TGTGCCGGCAGCCCCCAGGTAACTTCCTACGAGCAGTACTTC.

The chain combines TRBV5-6 with TRBJ1-6; D is unresolved. The CDR3 loop spans 13 amino acids. Per germline, CDR1 SGHDT and CDR2 YYEEEE. Trimming shortened V by 4 bases and J by 12 bases, and 14 bases separated the two germline ends. This CDR3 reads CASSTTAIEPLHF. The CDR3 region has the DNA TGTGCCAGCAGCACCACAGCCATTGAACCCCTCCACTTT.

This rearrangement joins TRBV12-3 or TRBV12-4 to TRBJ2-1, with D possibly being TRBD2 (5 bases). The J call is in doubt because the DNA end fits TRBJ2-7 better. The CDR3 consists of 12 residues. CDR3 sequence reads: CASTTGGYEQYF. As DNA, the CDR3 is TGTGCCAGCACTACGGGCGGGTACGAGCAGTACTTC.

The chain combines TRBV7-3 with TRBJ2-7; 9 nucleotides match TRBD2. CDR1 is SGHTA, CDR2 FQGTGA, per germline. The CDR3 is made up of 23 amino acids. With 0 bases clipped from V and 7 bases from J, the junction kept 31 bases outside the gene matches. Here the CDR3 reads CASSLTPPWGSTSGPTAAREQYF. As DNA, the CDR3 is TGTGCCAGCAGCTTAACCCCTCCTTGGGGGTCGACTAGCGGTCCCACAGCCGCACGGGAGCAGTACTTC.

In its sample, this clonotype was seen a few times. The J gene is TRBJ1-6, the V gene TRBV19; no clear D. The germline gives CDR1 LNHDA, CDR2 SQIVND (reference sequence). The germline V and J ends were trimmed by 7 bases and 15 bases, with 16 bases remaining between them. CDR3 length equals 12 residues. The CDR3 reads CASTDEREGLHF. The CDR3 region has the DNA TGTGCCAGTACGGACGAAAGGGAGGGCCTCCACTTT.

The chain combines TRBV27 with TRBJ2-4; possible D gene TRBD1, 6 bases. V dropped 3 bases and J dropped 0 bases, with 15 bases sitting between them. The CDR3 has 17 residues. Germline CDR1 and CDR2: MNHEY and SMNVEV (reference sequence). The DNA of the CDR3 is TGTGCCAGCAGTTTGGGTTCCGCGACAGGAGCCAAAAACATTCAGTACTTC. Its translation: CASSLGSATGAKNIQYF.

As regards this clonotype: As the CDR3 is not closed by the conserved phenylalanine or tryptophan, this likely results from a read error. J is TRBJ2-1 and V is TRBV19, with 8 positions matching TRBD2. V was clipped by 3 bases and J by 3 bases; unmatched bases: 7. CDR1 is LNHDA, CDR2 SQIVND, per germline (reference sequence). CDR3 length equals 16 residues. The CDR3 sequence: CASSIQAGASYNEQFL. The CDR3 DNA follows: TGTGCCAGTAGTATTCAAGCGGGAGCTAGCTACAATGAGCAGTTCTTG.

The rearrangement uses TRBV19 and TRBJ2-7; D is ambiguous. The CDR3 extends over 11 amino acids. Per the germline V gene, CDR1 is LNHDA and CDR2 is SQIVND (reference sequence). V was trimmed by 11 bases and J by 7 bases, leaving 15 bases between them. CDR3 bases: TGTGCCTCAGGCCAAGTTGGAGAGCAGTACTTC. Translated, it gives CASGQVGEQYF.

This clonotype was counted a few times. The chain has TRBV6-5 and TRBJ2-7, with TRBD2 matching 9 bases. Losses at the gene ends were 9 bases for V and 4 bases for J; bases not matched to a gene: 4. Germline CDR1 and CDR2: MNHEY and SVGAGI. The CDR3 is made up of 12 amino acids. The DNA for the CDR3 is TGTGCCAGTGGTAGCGGGGGTTACGAGCAGTACTTC. Its protein product is CASGSGGYEQYF.

V gene TRBV21-1 combines with J gene TRBJ2-7; no check of the table's D call, TRBD2, against the DNA was made. TRBV21-1 is a documented pseudogene. The CDR3 extends over 17 amino acids. The CDR3 sequence: CASSKEAGGRGNYEQYF. CDR3 bases: TGTGCCAGCAGCAAAGAAGCGGGGGGCCGAGGGAACTACGAACAGTACTTC.

The genes are TRBV9 and TRBJ1-1; D ambiguous. Germline values: CDR1 SGDLS, CDR2 YYNGEE. This CDR3 region has 13 residues. The V gene lost 1 base and the J gene lost 1 base, with 5 bases spanning the gap. CDR3 region: CASSVFANTEAFF. Here the CDR3 DNA reads TGTGCCAGCAGCGTATTTGCGAACACTGAAGCTTTCTTT. The variable domain in full, completed from reference TRBV9 and TRBJ1-1, reads DSGVTQTPKHLITATGQRVTLRCSPRSGDLSVYWYQQSLDQGLQFLIQYYNGEERAKGNILERFSAQQFPDLHSELNLSSLELGDSALYFCASSVFANTEAFFGQGTRLTVV.

This chain connects TRBV9 to TRBJ2-6; 7 nucleotides match TRBD1. Germline V gene sequence: CDR1 SGDLS, CDR2 YYNGEE. The V and J ends lost 4 bases and 0 bases, in that order; junction bases with no gene match: 10. This CDR3 spans 18 amino acids. This CDR3 is CASSKQGKRPSGANVLTF. DNA of the CDR3: TGTGCCAGCAGCAAACAGGGGAAGAGGCCCTCTGGGGCCAACGTCCTGACTTTC.

This sequence joins TRBV13 and TRBJ2-5; 9 bases map to TRBD1. CDR1 is PRHDT and CDR2 is FYEKMQ in the germline V gene (reference sequence). This CDR3 region has 15 residues. The trim removed 5 bases at V and 11 bases at J, leaving 15 bases unmatched. The CDR3 DNA sequence: TGTGCCAGCAGCACAATACAGGGGGCGTCAGGAGAGCAGTACTTC. Its protein is CASSTIQGASGEQYF. Filled out from reference TRBV13 and TRBJ2-5, the complete variable domain reads AAGVIQSPRHLIKEKRETATLKCYPIPRHDTVYWYQQGPGQDPQFLISFYEKMQSDKGSIPDRFSAQQFSDYHSELNMSSLELGDSALYFCASSTIQGASGEQYFGPGTRLLVL.

This clonotype has a handful of counts. The CDR3 DNA follows: TGCGCCAGCAGCTTGGATTCGGACACCAACTATGGCTACACCTTC. This translates into CASSLDSDTNYGYTF. V and J are TRBV5-1 and TRBJ1-2; possibly TRBD1 for D (5 bases). V was trimmed by 0 bases and J by 2 bases, leaving 11 bases between them. Germline assignment: CDR1 SGHRS and CDR2 YFSETQ. The CDR3 covers 15 residues.

The table lists this clonotype with a few counts. The rearrangement links TRBV28 to TRBJ2-7; D perhaps matches TRBD2 (5 bases). Trimming removed 4 bases at V and 3 bases at J, with 10 bases between. The CDR3 sequence is 13 residues long. Germline CDR1 is MDHEN and CDR2 is SYDVKM. The CDR3 DNA is TGTGCCAGCAGTTACGGGAATATCTACGAGCAGTACTTC. This gives the protein CASSYGNIYEQYF.

The V call is TRBV6-5, the J call TRBJ2-5; 8 nucleotides match TRBD1. The J call is doubtful: the DNA matches TRBJ2-7 better. The CDR3 loop spans 14 amino acids. Germline V lookup: CDR1 MNHEY, CDR2 SVGAGI. The CDR3 sequence is CASSQARGPYEQYF. In nucleotides, the CDR3 is TGTGCCAGCAGCCAAGCCAGGGGGCCGTACGAGCAGTACTTC.

The chain carries TRBV7-2 and TRBJ2-3; 10 bases match TRBD2. The CDR3 contains 19 residues. In germline, CDR1 is SGHTA, CDR2 FQGNSA. Losses at the gene ends were 4 bases for V and 1 base for J; bases not matched to a gene: 14. The CDR3 DNA sequence: TGTGCCAGCAGCTCCCCCTCTAGCGGGAGTGTCACGGGCACAGATACGCAGTATTTT. Translated: CASSSPSSGSVTGTDTQYF.

This clonotype was detected only a few times. The rearrangement joins TRBV15 to TRBJ2-2; D gene uncertain. This CDR3 contains 14 residues. V was clipped by 0 bases and J by 3 bases, with 5 bases between them. The germline V gene encodes CDR1 LNHNV and CDR2 YYDKDF (reference sequence). CDR3 DNA sequence: TGTGCCACCAGCAGAGACCGGGACACCGGGGAGCTGTTTTTT. Residues: CATSRDRDTGELFF.

The sample holds a few counts of this clonotype. The chain employs TRBV9 and TRBJ2-2; no definite D call. This CDR3 region has 14 residues. Trimming shortened V by 4 bases and J by 3 bases, and 10 bases separated the two germline ends. CDR1 and CDR2 (germline): SGDLS, YYNGEE. Here the CDR3 DNA reads TGTGCCAGCAGCCTAACAGAATACACCGGGGAGCTGTTTTTT. It translates to CASSLTEYTGELFF. Based on the CDR3 plus reference TRBV9 and TRBJ2-2, the full variable domain is DSGVTQTPKHLITATGQRVTLRCSPRSGDLSVYWYQQSLDQGLQFLIQYYNGEERAKGNILERFSAQQFPDLHSELNLSSLELGDSALYFCASSLTEYTGELFFGEGSRLTVL.

This clonotype has only a few counts. The rearrangement joins TRBV28 to TRBJ2-7; the match to TRBD2 covers 8 bases. This CDR3 is built from 15 residues. Unmatched junction bases numbered 8, after V lost 7 bases and J lost 0 bases. CDR1 is MDHEN and CDR2 is SYDVKM in the germline V gene. The CDR3 DNA sequence: TGTGCCAGCACTATGCCGGGACTAGGCTCCTACGAGCAGTACTTC. Translation gives CASTMPGLGSYEQYF.

A few counts support this clonotype. This sequence joins TRBV28 and TRBJ2-7; unclear D gene. Germline assignment: CDR1 MDHEN and CDR2 SYDVKM. CDR3 length: 14 amino acids. The ends were cut back, 5 bases at V and 2 bases at J, with 13 bases in the middle. For the CDR3, the DNA is TGTGCCAGCAGTCCCAATGACGAAGCCTACGAGCAGTACTTC. It translates to CASSPNDEAYEQYF.